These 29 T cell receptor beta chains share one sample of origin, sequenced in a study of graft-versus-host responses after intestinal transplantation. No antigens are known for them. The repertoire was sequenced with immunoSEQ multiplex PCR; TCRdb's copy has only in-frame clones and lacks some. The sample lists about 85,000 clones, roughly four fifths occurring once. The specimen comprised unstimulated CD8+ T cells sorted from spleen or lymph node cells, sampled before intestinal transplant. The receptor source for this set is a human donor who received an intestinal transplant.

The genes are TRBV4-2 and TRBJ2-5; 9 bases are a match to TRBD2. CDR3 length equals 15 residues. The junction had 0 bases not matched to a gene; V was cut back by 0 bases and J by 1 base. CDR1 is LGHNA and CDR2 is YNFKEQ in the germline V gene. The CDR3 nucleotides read TGTGCCAGCAGCCAAGAGCGGGAGGGCCAAGAGACCCAGTACTTC. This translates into CASSQEREGQETQYF.

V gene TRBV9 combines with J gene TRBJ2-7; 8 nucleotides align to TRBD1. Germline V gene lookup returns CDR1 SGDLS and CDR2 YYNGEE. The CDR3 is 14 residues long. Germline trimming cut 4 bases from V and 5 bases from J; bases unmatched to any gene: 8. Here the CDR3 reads CASSPGQGRDEQYF. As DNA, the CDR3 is TGTGCCAGCAGCCCCGGACAGGGAAGAGACGAGCAGTACTTC.

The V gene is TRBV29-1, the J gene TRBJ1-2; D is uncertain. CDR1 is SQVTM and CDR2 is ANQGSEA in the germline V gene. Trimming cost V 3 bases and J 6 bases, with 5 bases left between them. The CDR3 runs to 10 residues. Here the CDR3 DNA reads TGCAGCGTTGATGGAGATGGCTACACCTTC. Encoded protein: CSVDGDGYTF.

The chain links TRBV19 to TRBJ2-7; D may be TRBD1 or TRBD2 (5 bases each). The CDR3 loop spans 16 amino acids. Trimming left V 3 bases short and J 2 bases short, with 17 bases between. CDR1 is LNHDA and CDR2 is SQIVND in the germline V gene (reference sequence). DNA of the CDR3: TGTGCCAGTAGTATCCCCGGTGAGAGGGGAACCTACGAGCAGTACTTC. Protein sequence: CASSIPGERGTYEQYF.

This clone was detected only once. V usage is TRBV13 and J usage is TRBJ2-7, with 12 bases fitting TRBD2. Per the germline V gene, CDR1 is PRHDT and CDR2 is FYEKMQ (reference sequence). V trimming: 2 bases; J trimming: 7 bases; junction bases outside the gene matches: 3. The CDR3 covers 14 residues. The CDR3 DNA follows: TGTGCCAGCAGCTTACTGGGACTAGCGGGTGAGCAGTACTTC. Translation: CASSLLGLAGEQYF.

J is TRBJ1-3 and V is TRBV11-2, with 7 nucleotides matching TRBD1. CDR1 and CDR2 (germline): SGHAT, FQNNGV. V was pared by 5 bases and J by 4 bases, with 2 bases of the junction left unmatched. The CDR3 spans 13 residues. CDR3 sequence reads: CASSTTGGNTIYF. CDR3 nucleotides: TGTGCCAGCAGCACGACAGGGGGAAACACCATATATTTT.

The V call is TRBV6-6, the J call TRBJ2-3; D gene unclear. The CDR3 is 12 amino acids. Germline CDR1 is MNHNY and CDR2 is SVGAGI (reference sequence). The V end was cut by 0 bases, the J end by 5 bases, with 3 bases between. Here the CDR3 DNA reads TGTGCCAGCAGTTACTCAATAGATACGCAGTATTTT. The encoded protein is CASSYSIDTQYF.

CDR3 sequence: CASSYSGQSEAFF. The CDR3 region has the DNA TGTGCCAGCAGTTACTCTGGCCAGAGTGAAGCTTTCTTT. This rearrangement joins TRBV6-5 to TRBJ1-1; the D is unclear. Germline V gene lookup returns CDR1 MNHEY and CDR2 SVGAGI. V was pared by 0 bases and J by 7 bases, with 9 bases between. The CDR3 is made up of 13 amino acids.

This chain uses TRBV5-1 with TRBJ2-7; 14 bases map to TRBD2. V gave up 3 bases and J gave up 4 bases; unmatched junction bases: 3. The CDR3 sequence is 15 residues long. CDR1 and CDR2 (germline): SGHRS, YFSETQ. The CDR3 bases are TGCGCCAGCAGCTGGGGACTAGCGGGAGTGTACGAGCAGTACTTC. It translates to CASSWGLAGVYEQYF.

Here the CDR3 reads CASIEWGTDTQYF. The CDR3 coding sequence is TGTGCCAGCATAGAGTGGGGCACAGATACGCAGTATTTT. The chain has TRBV2 and TRBJ2-3; D is unresolved. This CDR3 has 13 amino acids. The V gene lost 7 bases and the J gene lost 1 base, with 9 bases spanning the gap. Germline V gene lookup returns CDR1 SNHLY and CDR2 FYNNEI.

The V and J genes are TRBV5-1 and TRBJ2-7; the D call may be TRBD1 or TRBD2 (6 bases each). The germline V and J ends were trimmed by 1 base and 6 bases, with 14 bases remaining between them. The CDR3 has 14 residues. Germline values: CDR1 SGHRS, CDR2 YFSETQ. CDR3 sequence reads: CASSLSPGAGEQYF. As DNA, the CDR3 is TGCGCCAGCAGCTTGTCACCGGGGGCGGGCGAGCAGTACTTC.

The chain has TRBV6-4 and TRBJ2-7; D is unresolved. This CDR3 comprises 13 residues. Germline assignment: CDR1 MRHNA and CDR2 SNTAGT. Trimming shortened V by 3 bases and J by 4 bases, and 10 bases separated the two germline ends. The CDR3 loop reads CASSENPGYEQYF. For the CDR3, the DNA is TGTGCCAGCAGTGAAAACCCGGGTTACGAGCAGTACTTC.

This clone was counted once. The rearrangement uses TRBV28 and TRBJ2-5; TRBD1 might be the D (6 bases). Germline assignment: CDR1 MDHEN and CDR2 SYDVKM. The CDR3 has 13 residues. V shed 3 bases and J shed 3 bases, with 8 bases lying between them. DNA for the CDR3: TGTGCCAGCAGTTTGTGGACAGAAGAGACCCAGTACTTC. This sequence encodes CASSLWTEETQYF.

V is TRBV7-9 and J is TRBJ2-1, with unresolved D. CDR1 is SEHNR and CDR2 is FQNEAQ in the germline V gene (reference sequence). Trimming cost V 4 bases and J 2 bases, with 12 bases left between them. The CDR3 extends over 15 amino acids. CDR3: CASSSGLVAYNEQFF. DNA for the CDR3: TGTGCCAGCAGCTCCGGGCTAGTGGCCTACAATGAGCAGTTCTTC.

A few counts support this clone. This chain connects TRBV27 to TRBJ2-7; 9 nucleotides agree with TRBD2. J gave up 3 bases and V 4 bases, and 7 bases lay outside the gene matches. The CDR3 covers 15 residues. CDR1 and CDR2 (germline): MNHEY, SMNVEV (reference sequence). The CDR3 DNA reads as TGTGCCAGCAGTTCGACTAGCGGCATTCGCTACGAGCAGTACTTC. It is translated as CASSSTSGIRYEQYF.

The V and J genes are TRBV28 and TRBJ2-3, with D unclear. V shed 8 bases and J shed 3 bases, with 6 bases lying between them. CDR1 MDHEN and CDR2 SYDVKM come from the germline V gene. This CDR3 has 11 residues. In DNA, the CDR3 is TGTGCCAGCTTGAGAACAGATACGCAGTATTTT. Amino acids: CASLRTDTQYF.

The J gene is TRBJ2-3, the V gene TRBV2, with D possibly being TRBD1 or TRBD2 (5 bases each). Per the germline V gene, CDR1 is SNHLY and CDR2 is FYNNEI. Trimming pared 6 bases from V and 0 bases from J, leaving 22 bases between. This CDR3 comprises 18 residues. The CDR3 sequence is CASRFWFYWDRSTDTQYF. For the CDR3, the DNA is TGTGCCAGCAGATTTTGGTTTTATTGGGACCGAAGCACAGATACGCAGTATTTT.

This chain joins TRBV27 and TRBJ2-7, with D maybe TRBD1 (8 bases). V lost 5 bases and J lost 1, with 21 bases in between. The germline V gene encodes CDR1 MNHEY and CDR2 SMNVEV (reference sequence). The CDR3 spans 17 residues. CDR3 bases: TGTGCCAGCAGTCCCTTTCCCGGACAGGGAGGGTCCTACGAGCAGTACTTC. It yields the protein CASSPFPGQGGSYEQYF.

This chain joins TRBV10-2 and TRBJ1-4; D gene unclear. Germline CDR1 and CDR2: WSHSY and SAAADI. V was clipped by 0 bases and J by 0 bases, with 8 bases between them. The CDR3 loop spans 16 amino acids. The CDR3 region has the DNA TGCGCCAGCAGTGAGTCGTGGGTGCCAACTAATGAAAAACTGTTTTTT. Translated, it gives CASSESWVPTNEKLFF.

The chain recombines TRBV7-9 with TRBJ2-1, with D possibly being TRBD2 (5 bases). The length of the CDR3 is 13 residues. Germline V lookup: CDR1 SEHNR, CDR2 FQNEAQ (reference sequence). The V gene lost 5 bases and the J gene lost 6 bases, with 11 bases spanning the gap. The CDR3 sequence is CASSISSFNEQFF. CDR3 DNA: TGTGCCAGCAGCATTTCTAGCTTCAATGAGCAGTTCTTC.

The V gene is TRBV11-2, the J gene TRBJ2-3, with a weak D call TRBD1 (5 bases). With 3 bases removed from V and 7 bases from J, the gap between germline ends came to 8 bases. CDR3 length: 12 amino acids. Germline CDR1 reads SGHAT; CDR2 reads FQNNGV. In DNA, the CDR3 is TGTGCCAGCAGCTTTGACAGAAATACGCAGTATTTT. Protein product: CASSFDRNTQYF. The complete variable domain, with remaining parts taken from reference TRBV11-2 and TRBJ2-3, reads EAGVAQSPRYKIIEKRQSVAFWCNPISGHATLYWYQQILGQGPKLLIQFQNNGVVDDSQLPKDRFSAERLKGVDSTLKIQPAKLEDSAVYLCASSFDRNTQYFGPGTRLTVL.

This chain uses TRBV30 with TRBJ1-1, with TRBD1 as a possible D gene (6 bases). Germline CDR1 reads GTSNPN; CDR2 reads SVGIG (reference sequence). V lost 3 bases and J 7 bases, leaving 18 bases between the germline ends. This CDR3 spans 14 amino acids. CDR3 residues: CAWSSGAGVNEAFF. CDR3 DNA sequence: TGTGCCTGGAGCTCAGGGGCCGGGGTAAATGAAGCTTTCTTT.

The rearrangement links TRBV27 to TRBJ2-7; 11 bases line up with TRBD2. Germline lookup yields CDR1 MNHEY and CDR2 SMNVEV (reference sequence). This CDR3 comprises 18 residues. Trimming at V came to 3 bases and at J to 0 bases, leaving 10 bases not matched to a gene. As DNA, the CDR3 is TGTGCCAGCAGTTTGAATAGCGGGAGGGCCGGATACTCCTACGAGCAGTACTTC. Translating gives CASSLNSGRAGYSYEQYF.

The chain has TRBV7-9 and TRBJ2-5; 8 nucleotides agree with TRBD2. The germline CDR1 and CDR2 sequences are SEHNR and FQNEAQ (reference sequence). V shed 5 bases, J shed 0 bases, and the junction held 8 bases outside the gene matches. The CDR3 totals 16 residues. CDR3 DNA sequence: TGTGCCAGCAGCCTCGGGACTAGTTTGTACCAAGAGACCCAGTACTTC. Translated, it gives CASSLGTSLYQETQYF.

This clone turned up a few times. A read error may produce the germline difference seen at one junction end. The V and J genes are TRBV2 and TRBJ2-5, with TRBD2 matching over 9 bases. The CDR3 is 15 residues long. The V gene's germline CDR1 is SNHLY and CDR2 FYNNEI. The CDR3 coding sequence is TGTGCCCGCAGTGACGGCGGGGGGGCCGCAGAGACCCAGTACTTC. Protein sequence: CARSDGGGAAETQYF. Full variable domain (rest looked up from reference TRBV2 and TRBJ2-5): EPEVTQTPSHQVTQMGQEVILRCVPISNHLYFYWYRQILGQKVEFLVSFYNNEISEKSEIFDDQFSVERPDGSNFTLKIRSTKLEDSAMYFCARSDGGGAAETQYFGPGTRLLVL.

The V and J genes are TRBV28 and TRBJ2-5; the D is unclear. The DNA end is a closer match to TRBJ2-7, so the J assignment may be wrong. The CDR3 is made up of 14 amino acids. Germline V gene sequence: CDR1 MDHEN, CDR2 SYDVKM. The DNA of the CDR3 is TGTGCCAGCAGTTCCACTGAGATCTCCTACGAGCAGTACTTC. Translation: CASSSTEISYEQYF.

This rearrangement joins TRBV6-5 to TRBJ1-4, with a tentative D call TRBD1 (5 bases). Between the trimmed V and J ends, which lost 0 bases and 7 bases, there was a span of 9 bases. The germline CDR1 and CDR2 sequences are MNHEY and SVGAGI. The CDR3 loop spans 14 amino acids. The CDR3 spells CASSYSGDFEKLFF. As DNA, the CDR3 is TGTGCCAGCAGTTACTCAGGGGACTTTGAAAAACTGTTTTTT.

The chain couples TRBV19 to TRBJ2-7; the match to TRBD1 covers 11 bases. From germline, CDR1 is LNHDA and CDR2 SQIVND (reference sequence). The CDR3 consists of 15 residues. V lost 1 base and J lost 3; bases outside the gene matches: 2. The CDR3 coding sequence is TGTGCCAGTAGTATAGGGACAGGGGGCGTCTACGAGCAGTACTTC. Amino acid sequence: CASSIGTGGVYEQYF.

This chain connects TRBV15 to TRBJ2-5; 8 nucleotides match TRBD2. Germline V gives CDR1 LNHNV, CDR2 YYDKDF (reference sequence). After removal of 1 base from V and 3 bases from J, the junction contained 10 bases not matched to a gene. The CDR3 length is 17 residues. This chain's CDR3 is CATSRVLFSGIKETQYF. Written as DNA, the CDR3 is TGTGCCACCAGCAGAGTCCTATTTAGCGGGATAAAAGAGACCCAGTACTTC.